The subject of this entry is one T cell receptor (beta chain). The data originate from a study of cytomegalovirus exposure and HLA in healthy donors. The PCR ran on 60 Vbeta and 13 Jbeta primers. Sequencing was performed with immunoSEQ multiplex PCR; in TCRdb, only in-frame clones are kept and a portion is missing. Of some 150,000 clones detected, around 80% appear once; the ten largest clones hold about 9.5%. The CDR3 sequence is 13 residues long. CDR1 and CDR2 (germline): MNHNS, SASEGT. V lost 6 bases, J lost 2 bases, and 8 bases lay in between. The sequenced sample was PBMCs. The clonotype originates from a man between 18 and 35 years old in good health and CMV-seropositive. V and J are TRBV6-1 and TRBJ1-5; D gene unclear. In nucleotides, the CDR3 is TGTGCCAGCAGCCCTGTCCGCAATCAGCCCCAGCATTTT. This codes for CASSPVRNQPQHF.